This T cell receptor beta chain was captured by sequencing in a study of blood T cell repertoires in COVID-19. Living in 20 to 30 US areas, the participants were between roughly 18 and 95 years of age. The protocol was immunoSEQ multiplex PCR, while the TCRdb copy is restricted to in-frame clones and leaves out a portion. Of about 350,000 clones detected, roughly 87% appear once; the ten largest clones hold more than 0.8%. The material sequenced was PBMCs or T cells enriched from blood (not recorded which). The source is a woman aged 30 to 39 who had recovered from COVID-19.

CDR3 nucleotide sequence: TGTGCCAGCTCAACTACCGGGGGGGCGAGGAATGAGCAGTTCTTC. Its protein product is CASSTTGGARNEQFF. V usage is TRBV18 and J usage is TRBJ2-1; 8 bases agree with TRBD2. Trimming removed 5 bases from V and 7 bases from J; junction bases left unmatched: 10. The CDR3 has 15 amino acids. From germline, CDR1 is KGHSH and CDR2 LQKENI.